This T cell receptor beta chain was captured by sequencing in a study of cytomegalovirus exposure and HLA in healthy donors. On the study more broadly: Roughly 179 million T cells yielded approximately 100 million unique TCR beta sequences, as an earlier analysis found. Assignment to the Caucasian-associated ancestry cluster applied to approximately 79% of the approximately 370 genotyped donors. Overall study results and limits: In vitro testing confirmed a few CMV-associated chains as specific for CMV antigens.

Germline CDR1 MNHEY, CDR2 SVGAGI. The CDR3 consists of 13 residues. The J segment lost 2 bases and the V segment lost 5 bases, leaving 3 bases of the junction unmatched. In the case of this clone: Antigen: not known.

PCR amplification relied on 60 Vbeta primers (plus 13 Jbeta primers). Libraries were prepared by immunoSEQ multiplex PCR; TCRdb keeps only in-frame clonotypes and omits some of them. The sample carries 130,000 or so clones, about four fifths recorded once. The receptor comes from a woman aged 40 to 50 in good health and CMV-seronegative. The rearrangement joins TRBV6-5 to TRBJ2-7; 7 bases agree with TRBD2. Sequencing was carried out using PBMCs. The CDR3 loop is CASSTGTTYEQYF. CDR3 coding DNA: TGTGCCAGCAGTACCGGGACTACCTACGAGCAGTACTTC.